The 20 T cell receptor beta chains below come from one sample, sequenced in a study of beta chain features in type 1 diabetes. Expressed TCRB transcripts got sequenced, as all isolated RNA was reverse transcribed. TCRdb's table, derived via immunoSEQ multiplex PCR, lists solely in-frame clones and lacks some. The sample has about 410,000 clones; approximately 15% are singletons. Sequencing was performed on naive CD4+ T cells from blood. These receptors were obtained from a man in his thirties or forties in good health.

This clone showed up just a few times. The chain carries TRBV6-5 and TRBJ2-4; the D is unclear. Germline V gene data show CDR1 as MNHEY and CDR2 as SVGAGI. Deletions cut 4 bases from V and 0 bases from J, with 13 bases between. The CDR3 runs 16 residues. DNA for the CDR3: TGTGCCAGCAGTTCCGACGGATTACTAGCCAAAAACATTCAGTACTTC. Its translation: CASSSDGLLAKNIQYF.

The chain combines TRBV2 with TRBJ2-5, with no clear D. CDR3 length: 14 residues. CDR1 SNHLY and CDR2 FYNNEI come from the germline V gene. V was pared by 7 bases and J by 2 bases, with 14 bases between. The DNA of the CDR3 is TGTGCCAGCAACTCCGTCGTCGCACAAGAGACCCAGTACTTC. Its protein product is CASNSVVAQETQYF.

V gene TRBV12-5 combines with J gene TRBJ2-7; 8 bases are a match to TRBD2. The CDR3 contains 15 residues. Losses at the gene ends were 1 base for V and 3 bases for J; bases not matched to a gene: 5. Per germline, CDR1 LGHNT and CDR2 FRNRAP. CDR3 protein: CASGLAGGGYYEQYF. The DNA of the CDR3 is TGTGCTAGTGGTTTGGCCGGCGGGGGGTACTACGAGCAGTACTTC.

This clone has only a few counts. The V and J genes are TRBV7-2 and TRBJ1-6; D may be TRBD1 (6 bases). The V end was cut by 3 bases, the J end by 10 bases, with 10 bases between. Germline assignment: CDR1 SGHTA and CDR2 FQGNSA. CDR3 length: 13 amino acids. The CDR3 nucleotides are TGTGCCAGCAGCTTGGGGACACCGTCACCCCTCCACTTT. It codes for CASSLGTPSPLHF.

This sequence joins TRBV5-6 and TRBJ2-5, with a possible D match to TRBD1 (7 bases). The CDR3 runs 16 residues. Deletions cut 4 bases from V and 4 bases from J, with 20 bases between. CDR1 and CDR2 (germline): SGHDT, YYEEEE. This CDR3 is CASSPRTGEVRETQYF. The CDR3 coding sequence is TGTGCCAGCAGCCCACGCACAGGGGAGGTGCGAGAGACCCAGTACTTC. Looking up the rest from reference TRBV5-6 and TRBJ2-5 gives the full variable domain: DAGVTQSPTHLIKTRGQQVTLRCSPKSGHDTVSWYQQALGQGPQFIFQYYEEEERQRGNFPDRFSGHQFPNYSSELNVNALLLGDSALYLCASSPRTGEVRETQYFGPGTRLLVL.

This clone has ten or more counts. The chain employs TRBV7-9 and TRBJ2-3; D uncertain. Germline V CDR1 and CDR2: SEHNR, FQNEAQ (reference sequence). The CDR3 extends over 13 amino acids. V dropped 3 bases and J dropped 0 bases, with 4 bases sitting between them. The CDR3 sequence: CASSFQSTDTQYF. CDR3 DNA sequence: TGTGCCAGCAGCTTCCAGAGCACAGATACGCAGTATTTT.

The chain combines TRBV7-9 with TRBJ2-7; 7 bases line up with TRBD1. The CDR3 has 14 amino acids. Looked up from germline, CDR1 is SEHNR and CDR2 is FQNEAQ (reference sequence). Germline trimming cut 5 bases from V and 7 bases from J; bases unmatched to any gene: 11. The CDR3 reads CASSMGDREEEQYF. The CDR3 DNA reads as TGTGCCAGCAGCATGGGGGACAGAGAGGAAGAGCAGTACTTC.

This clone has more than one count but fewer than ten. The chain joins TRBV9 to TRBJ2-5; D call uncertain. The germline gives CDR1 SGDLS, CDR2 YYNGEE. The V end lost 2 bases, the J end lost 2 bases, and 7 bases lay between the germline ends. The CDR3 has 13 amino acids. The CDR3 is CASSVFGQETQYF. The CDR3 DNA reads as TGTGCCAGCAGCGTCTTCGGGCAAGAGACCCAGTACTTC. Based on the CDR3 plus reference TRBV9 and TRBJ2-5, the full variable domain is DSGVTQTPKHLITATGQRVTLRCSPRSGDLSVYWYQQSLDQGLQFLIQYYNGEERAKGNILERFSAQQFPDLHSELNLSSLELGDSALYFCASSVFGQETQYFGPGTRLLVL.

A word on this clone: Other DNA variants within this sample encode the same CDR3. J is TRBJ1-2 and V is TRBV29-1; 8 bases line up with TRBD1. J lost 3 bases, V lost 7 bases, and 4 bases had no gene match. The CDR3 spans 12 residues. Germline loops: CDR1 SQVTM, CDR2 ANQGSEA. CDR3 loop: CSASQGDYGYTF. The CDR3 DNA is TGCAGCGCGTCACAGGGGGACTATGGCTACACCTTC. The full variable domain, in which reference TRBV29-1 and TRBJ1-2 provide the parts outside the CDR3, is SAVISQKPSRDICQRGTSLTIQCQVDSQVTMMFWYRQQPGQSLTLIATANQGSEATYESGFVIDKFPISRPNLTFSTLTVSNMSPEDSSIYLCSASQGDYGYTFGSGTRLTVV.

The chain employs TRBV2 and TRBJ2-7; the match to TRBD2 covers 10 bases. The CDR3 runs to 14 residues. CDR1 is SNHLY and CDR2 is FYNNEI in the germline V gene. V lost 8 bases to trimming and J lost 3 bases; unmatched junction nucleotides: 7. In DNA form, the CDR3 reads TGTGCCAGCGGTGGACTAGCGGAGTTCTACGAGCAGTACTTC. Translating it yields CASGGLAEFYEQYF.

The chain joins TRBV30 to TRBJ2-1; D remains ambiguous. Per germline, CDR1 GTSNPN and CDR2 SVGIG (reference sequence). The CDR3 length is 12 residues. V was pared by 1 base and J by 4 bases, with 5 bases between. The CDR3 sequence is CAWSGGYNEQFF. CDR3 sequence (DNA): TGTGCCTGGAGTGGCGGTTACAATGAGCAGTTCTTC.

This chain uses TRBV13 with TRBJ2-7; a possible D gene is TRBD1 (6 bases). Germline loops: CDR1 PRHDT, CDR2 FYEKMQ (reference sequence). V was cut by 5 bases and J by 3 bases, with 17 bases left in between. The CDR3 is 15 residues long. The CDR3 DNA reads TGTGCCAGCAGCCCCCCTACAGGGAGAAGCTACGAGCAGTACTTC. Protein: CASSPPTGRSYEQYF.

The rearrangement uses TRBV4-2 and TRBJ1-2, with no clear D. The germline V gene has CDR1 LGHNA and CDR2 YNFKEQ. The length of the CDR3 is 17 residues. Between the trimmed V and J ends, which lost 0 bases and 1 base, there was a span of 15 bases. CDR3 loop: CASSQDQRDGINYGYTF. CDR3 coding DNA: TGTGCCAGCAGCCAAGATCAGCGAGACGGAATTAACTATGGCTACACCTTC.

The CDR3 reads CARTHTPF. As DNA, the CDR3 is TGTGCCAGGACACACACTCCTTTC. The V gene is TRBV21-1, the J gene TRBJ1-2; TRBD1 is taken as the D call from the table, unchecked against the DNA. TRBV21-1 is assigned pseudogene status. This CDR3 has 8 amino acids.

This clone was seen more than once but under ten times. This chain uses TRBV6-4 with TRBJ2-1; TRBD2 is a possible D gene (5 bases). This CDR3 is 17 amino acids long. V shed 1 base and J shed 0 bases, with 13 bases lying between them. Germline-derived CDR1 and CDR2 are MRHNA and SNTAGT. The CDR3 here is CASSDFPWTASYNEQFF. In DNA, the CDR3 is TGTGCCAGCAGTGACTTCCCATGGACTGCCTCCTACAATGAGCAGTTCTTC.

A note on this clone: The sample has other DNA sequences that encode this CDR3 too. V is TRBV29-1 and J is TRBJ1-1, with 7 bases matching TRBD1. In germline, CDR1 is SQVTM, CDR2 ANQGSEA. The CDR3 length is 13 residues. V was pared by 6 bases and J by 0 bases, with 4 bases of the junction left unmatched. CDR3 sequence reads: CSVADRVNTEAFF. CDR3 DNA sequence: TGCAGCGTAGCCGACAGGGTGAACACTGAAGCTTTCTTT.

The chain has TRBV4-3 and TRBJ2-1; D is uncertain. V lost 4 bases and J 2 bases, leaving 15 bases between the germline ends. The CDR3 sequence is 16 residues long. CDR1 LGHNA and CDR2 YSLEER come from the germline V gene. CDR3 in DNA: TGCGCCAGCAGCCCGCTTTCCAATCACCCCTACAATGAGCAGTTCTTC. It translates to CASSPLSNHPYNEQFF.

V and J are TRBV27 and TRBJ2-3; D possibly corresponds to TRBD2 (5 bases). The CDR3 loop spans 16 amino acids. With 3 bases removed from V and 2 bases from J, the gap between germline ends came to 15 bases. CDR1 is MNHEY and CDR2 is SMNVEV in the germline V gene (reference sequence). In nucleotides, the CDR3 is TGTGCCAGCAGTTTTTTCCGAAGCGGATACACAGATACGCAGTATTTT. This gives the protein CASSFFRSGYTDTQYF.

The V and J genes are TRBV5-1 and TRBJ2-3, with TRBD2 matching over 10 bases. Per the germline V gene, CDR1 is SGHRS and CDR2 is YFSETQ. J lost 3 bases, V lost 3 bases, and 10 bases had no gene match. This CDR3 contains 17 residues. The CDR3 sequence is CASSYRGSGGRTDTQYF. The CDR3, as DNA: TGCGCCAGCAGCTACCGGGGTAGCGGGGGGCGAACAGATACGCAGTATTTT.

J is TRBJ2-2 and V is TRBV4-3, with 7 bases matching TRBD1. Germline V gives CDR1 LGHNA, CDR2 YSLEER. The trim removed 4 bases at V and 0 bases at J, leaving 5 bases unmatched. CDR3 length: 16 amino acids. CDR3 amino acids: CASSRGQGANTGELFF. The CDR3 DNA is TGCGCCAGCAGCCGGGGTCAGGGGGCGAACACCGGGGAGCTGTTTTTT.